Presented here are 22 T cell receptor beta chains from one specimen sequenced in a study of blood T cell repertoires in COVID-19. The protocol was immunoSEQ multiplex PCR, while the TCRdb copy is restricted to in-frame clones and leaves out a portion. Of tens of thousands of clones in the sample, around 86% were seen once. Sample: peripheral blood. Every receptor here comes from a woman over 75 with acute or convalescent COVID-19.

The V gene is TRBV5-1, the J gene TRBJ1-3; 9 nucleotides match TRBD1. With V trimmed by 4 bases and J by 1 base, 3 bases remained unmatched. Germline values: CDR1 SGHRS, CDR2 YFSETQ. The CDR3 spans 15 residues. The CDR3 DNA is TGCGCCAGCAGCATAGGACAGGGGTCTGGAAACACCATATATTTT. It is translated as CASSIGQGSGNTIYF.

The J gene is TRBJ2-7, the V gene TRBV27; the D gene is possibly TRBD2 (6 bases). The V end lost 5 bases, the J end lost 1 base, and 12 bases lay between the germline ends. The CDR3 length is 14 residues. Per germline, CDR1 MNHEY and CDR2 SMNVEV (reference sequence). The DNA for the CDR3 is TGTGCCAGCAGTCCATGGGGGAGGTCCTACGAGCAGTACTTC. The encoded protein is CASSPWGRSYEQYF.

The V gene is TRBV27, the J gene TRBJ1-3; D unclear. V lost 6 bases to trimming and J lost 0 bases, with 9 bases between them. CDR3 length: 14 amino acids. Germline V CDR1 and CDR2: MNHEY, SMNVEV (reference sequence). CDR3 nucleotide sequence: TGTGCCAGCAGGGGAGAGCTCTCTGGAAACACCATATATTTT. This encodes CASRGELSGNTIYF.

The chain uses TRBV6-1 and TRBJ2-1, with D possibly matching TRBD2 (6 bases). The germline V gene encodes CDR1 MNHNS and CDR2 SASEGT. Trimming stripped 0 bases from V and 10 bases from J, with 10 bases between. The CDR3 totals 13 residues. The CDR3 sequence is CASSEALRGEQFF. The CDR3 DNA reads TGTGCCAGCAGTGAAGCGCTTCGGGGGGAGCAGTTCTTC.

The V gene is TRBV24-1, the J gene TRBJ2-5, with D uncertain. The CDR3 covers 13 residues. Germline V gene sequence: CDR1 KGHDR, CDR2 SFDVKD. Trimming removed 3 bases from V and 8 bases from J, with 12 bases in between. The CDR3 coding sequence is TGTGCCACCAGTGATCATGTGAAGAGAACCCAGTACTTC. It encodes CATSDHVKRTQYF.

This clone was detected once. The chain couples TRBV11-2 to TRBJ2-4; weak D call: TRBD2 (5 bases). Germline loops: CDR1 SGHAT, CDR2 FQNNGV. This CDR3 contains 17 residues. The V gene lost 5 bases and the J gene lost 0 bases, with 17 bases spanning the gap. DNA for the CDR3: TGTGCCAGCAGCCTCATCACCGGCGGGTTAGCCAAAAACATTCAGTACTTC. Amino acids: CASSLITGGLAKNIQYF.

The J gene is TRBJ2-3, the V gene TRBV5-4; 9 nucleotides match TRBD2. The CDR3 covers 15 residues. CDR1 is SGHNT and CDR2 is YYREEE in the germline V gene (reference sequence). J was trimmed by 0 bases and V by 3 bases; bases with no gene match: 2. The CDR3 protein is CASSSSGGSTDTQYF. CDR3 DNA sequence: TGTGCCAGCAGCTCGAGCGGGGGGAGCACAGATACGCAGTATTTT.

This chain links TRBV19 with TRBJ2-2; perhaps TRBD2 as D (6 bases). Germline CDR1 reads LNHDA; CDR2 reads SQIVND (reference sequence). With 4 bases removed from V and 3 bases from J, the gap between germline ends came to 12 bases. The CDR3 totals 15 residues. The CDR3 nucleotides read TGTGCCAGTAGTAGGGAGGCGTTAGACACCGGGGAGCTGTTTTTT. It encodes CASSREALDTGELFF.

V gene TRBV11-3 combines with J gene TRBJ2-5; 14 nucleotides agree with TRBD2. V was pared by 3 bases and J by 4 bases, with 4 bases of the junction left unmatched. CDR1 is SGHNT and CDR2 is YENEEA in the germline V gene. The CDR3 is made up of 16 amino acids. As DNA, the CDR3 is TGTGCCAGCAGCTTGGGGACTAGCGGGAGTGGAGAGACCCAGTACTTC. This gives the protein CASSLGTSGSGETQYF.

This sequence joins TRBV2 and TRBJ1-1; weak D call: TRBD1 (6 bases). The CDR3 sequence is 13 residues long. With 8 bases removed from V and 1 base from J, the gap between germline ends came to 11 bases. Germline loops: CDR1 SNHLY, CDR2 FYNNEI. The CDR3 here is CASSRGWNTEAFF. CDR3 coding DNA: TGTGCCAGCTCCAGGGGATGGAACACTGAAGCTTTCTTT.

The chain recombines TRBV9 with TRBJ1-4; maybe TRBD1 (5 bases). The germline V and J ends were trimmed by 7 bases and 7 bases, with 20 bases remaining between them. This CDR3 spans 15 amino acids. Germline V gene data show CDR1 as SGDLS and CDR2 as YYNGEE. CDR3 sequence: CASSFSGGTGEKLFF. Here the CDR3 DNA reads TGTGCCAGCTCCTTTTCGGGGGGTACCGGTGAAAAACTGTTTTTT.

The rearrangement joins TRBV7-9 to TRBJ1-1; no clear D gene. The CDR3 runs 12 residues. CDR1 and CDR2 from the germline V gene are SEHNR and FQNEAQ (reference sequence). The germline V and J ends were trimmed by 4 bases and 11 bases, with 14 bases remaining between them. CDR3 loop: CASSYAGVGAFF. As DNA, the CDR3 is TGTGCCAGCAGCTACGCCGGGGTAGGTGCTTTCTTT.

V and J are TRBV3-1 (or the pseudogene TRBV3-2) and TRBJ1-1; D uncertain. CDR1 is LGHDT, CDR2 YNNKEL, per germline (reference sequence). CDR3 size: 15 residues. V was shortened by 3 bases and J by 1 base, with 12 bases between the two germline ends. The CDR3: CASSHRSWSNTEAFF. CDR3 bases: TGTGCCAGCAGCCATCGGTCTTGGTCGAACACTGAAGCTTTCTTT.

The chain joins TRBV11-2 to TRBJ2-7, with 12 positions matching TRBD1. Germline V lookup: CDR1 SGHAT, CDR2 FQNNGV. This CDR3 spans 16 amino acids. With 3 bases clipped from V and 5 bases from J, the junction kept 8 bases outside the gene matches. Written as DNA, the CDR3 is TGTGCCAGCAGCTTCCCCATAGGGACAGGGGGCGACGAGCAGTACTTC. Translation: CASSFPIGTGGDEQYF.

This clone was counted only a few times. The V gene is TRBV4-1, the J gene TRBJ2-5, with 8 bases lining up with TRBD2. The germline V gene encodes CDR1 MGHRA and CDR2 YSYEKL. V lost 4 bases, J lost 0 bases, and 10 bases stayed unmatched. This CDR3 spans 17 amino acids. CDR3 nucleotide sequence: TGCGCCAGCAGCCGGGCGGGAGGACGCAAGTACCAAGAGACCCAGTACTTC. This translates into CASSRAGGRKYQETQYF.

The chain carries TRBV4-3 and TRBJ2-7, with a weak D call TRBD2 (7 bases). CDR1 and CDR2 (germline): LGHNA, YSLEER. This CDR3 spans 14 amino acids. V was cut by 0 bases and J by 8 bases, with 14 bases left in between. CDR3 nucleotide sequence: TGCGCCAGCAGCCAAGACCCGGGGGGCGCCAAGCAGTACTTC. Translated, it gives CASSQDPGGAKQYF.

The rearrangement links TRBV11-2 to TRBJ1-1; D gene unclear. The CDR3 runs 13 residues. V was clipped by 8 bases and J by 5 bases, with 15 bases between them. Germline lookup yields CDR1 SGHAT and CDR2 FQNNGV. In DNA, the CDR3 is TGTGCCAGCGCTCCGCGGGGATCAACTGAAGCTTTCTTT. Protein: CASAPRGSTEAFF.

The gene calls are TRBV5-8 and TRBJ1-6, with TRBD1 matching over 8 bases. With V trimmed by 5 bases and J by 0 bases, 7 bases remained unmatched. Germline V gene lookup returns CDR1 SGHTS and CDR2 YDEGEE. This CDR3 is 17 amino acids long. CDR3 in DNA: TGTGCCAGCAGTCCCTGGACAGGGAGCTCCTATAATTCACCCCTCCACTTT. Protein: CASSPWTGSSYNSPLHF.

Only one count was recorded for this clone. This sequence joins TRBV6-4 and TRBJ2-3, with 9 nucleotides matching TRBD2. There are 14 residues in the CDR3. CDR1 is MRHNA, CDR2 SNTAGT, per germline. V lost 6 bases, J lost 4 bases, and 5 bases stayed unmatched. The CDR3 sequence is CASSPAGGADTQYF. In nucleotides, the CDR3 is TGTGCCAGCAGCCCAGCGGGAGGTGCAGATACGCAGTATTTT.

The chain employs TRBV12-1 and TRBJ2-1; TRBD2, the table's D call, lacks a check against the DNA. TRBV12-1 is a listed pseudogene. The CDR3 loop spans 16 amino acids. Here the CDR3 DNA reads TGTGCCAGCAGCCTCCTAGCGGGAGGGCCCCGGGGTGAGCAGTTCTTC. Translation: CASSLLAGGPRGEQFF.

In this sample, this clone turned up a few times. The chain uses TRBV6-5 and TRBJ1-4; 7 bases map to TRBD1. The CDR3 loop spans 14 amino acids. V was pared by 6 bases and J by 8 bases, with 9 bases of the junction left unmatched. CDR1 is MNHEY and CDR2 is SVGAGI in the germline V gene. This chain's CDR3 is CASSTDREREKLFF. The CDR3 nucleotides are TGTGCCAGCAGCACCGACAGGGAGAGGGAAAAACTGTTTTTT.

This chain connects TRBV21-1 to TRBJ2-7; TRBD1 is the table's D call and was not checked against the DNA. TRBV21-1 is classified as a pseudogene. The CDR3 totals 15 residues. CDR3 sequence reads: CASSKVRTGAYEQYF. CDR3 sequence (DNA): TGTGCCAGCAGCAAAGTTAGGACAGGGGCCTACGAGCAGTACTTC.